This T cell receptor beta chain is drawn from a study of T-cell memory formation after mild COVID-19. TCRdb reanalysed the 5' RACE reads using MiXCR and keeps one entry per CDR3 protein. The repertoire holds fewer than 400,000 distinct CDR3 sequences, with 10% to 15% as singletons. The CDR3 is 17 residues long. Germline CDR1 and CDR2: MNHEY and SVGAGI. The V and J ends lost 5 bases and 0 bases respectively, with 16 bases between them. The clonotype comes from a man aged 18 to 29 who had mild COVID-19 (a few samples of this study predate the infection). Cell type and time point are not known. This sequence joins TRBV6-5 and TRBJ2-2; D remains unclear. The sample comprised PBMCs or a T cell subset sorted from them (not recorded which). CDR3 loop: CASSPHADPANTGELFF. DNA of the CDR3: TGTGCCAGCAGTCCCCACGCAGATCCCGCGAACACCGGGGAGCTGTTTTTT.